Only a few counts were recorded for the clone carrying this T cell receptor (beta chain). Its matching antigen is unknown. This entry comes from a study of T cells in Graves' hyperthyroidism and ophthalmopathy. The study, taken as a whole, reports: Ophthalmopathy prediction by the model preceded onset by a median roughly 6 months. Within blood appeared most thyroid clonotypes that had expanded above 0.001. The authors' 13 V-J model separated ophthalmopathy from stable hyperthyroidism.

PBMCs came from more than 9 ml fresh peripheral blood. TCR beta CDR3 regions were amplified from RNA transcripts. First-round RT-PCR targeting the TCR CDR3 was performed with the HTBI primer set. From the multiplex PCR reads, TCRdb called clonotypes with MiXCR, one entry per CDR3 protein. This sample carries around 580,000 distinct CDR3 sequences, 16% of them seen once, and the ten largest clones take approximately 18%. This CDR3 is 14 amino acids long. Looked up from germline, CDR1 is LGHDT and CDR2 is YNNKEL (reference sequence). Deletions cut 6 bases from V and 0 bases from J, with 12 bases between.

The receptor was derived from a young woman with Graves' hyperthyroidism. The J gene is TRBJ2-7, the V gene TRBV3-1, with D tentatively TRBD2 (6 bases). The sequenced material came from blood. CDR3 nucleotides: TGTGCCAGCAGTCCTAGCGCACTCTCCTACGAGCAGTACTTC. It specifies CASSPSALSYEQYF.